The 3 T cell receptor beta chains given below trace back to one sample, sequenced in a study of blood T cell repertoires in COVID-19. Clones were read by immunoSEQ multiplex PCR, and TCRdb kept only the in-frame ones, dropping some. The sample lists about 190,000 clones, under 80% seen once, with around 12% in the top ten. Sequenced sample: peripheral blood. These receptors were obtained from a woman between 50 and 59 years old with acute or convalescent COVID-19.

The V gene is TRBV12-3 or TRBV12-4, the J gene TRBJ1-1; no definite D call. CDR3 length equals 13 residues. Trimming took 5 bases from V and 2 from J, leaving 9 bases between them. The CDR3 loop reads CASSLRYNTEAFF. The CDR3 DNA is TGTGCCAGCAGTCTCAGATATAACACTGAAGCTTTCTTT.

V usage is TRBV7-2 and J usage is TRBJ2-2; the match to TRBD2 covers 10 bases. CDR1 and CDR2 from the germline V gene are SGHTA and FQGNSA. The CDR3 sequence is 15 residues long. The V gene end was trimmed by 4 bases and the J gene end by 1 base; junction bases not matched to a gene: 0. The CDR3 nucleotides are TGTGCCAGCAGCTGGACTAGCGGGAACACCGGGGAGCTGTTTTTT. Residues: CASSWTSGNTGELFF.

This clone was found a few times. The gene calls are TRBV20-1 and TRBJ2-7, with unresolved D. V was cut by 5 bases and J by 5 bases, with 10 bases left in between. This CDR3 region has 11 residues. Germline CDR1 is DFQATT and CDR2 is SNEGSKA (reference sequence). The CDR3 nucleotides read TGCAGTGCTGAAACGGTCCACGAGCAGTACTTC. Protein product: CSAETVHEQYF.